This TCR beta chain was identified during a study of shared clonotypes between healthy human individuals (dated by TCRdb to the early 2020s). Regarding the study in general: A few men and a couple of women, aged 18 to 49 years, made up the cohort. To estimate repertoire size and how much clonotypes are shared between individuals, the study performed deep sequencing of blood TCR repertoires from about 5 healthy adults. To increase sequencing depth and limit assay-specific biases, TCR repertoire library preparation and sequencing were carried out by different laboratories using diverse techniques. Each donor's leukapheresis produced roughly between roughly 0.85 and 9.5 billion PBMCs. Study-level results and caveats: Sampling was restricted to blood, and TCR repertoires in tissues likely differ from the TCR repertoires found in blood. The small number of donors limited the genetic and exposure-history diversity represented. Pairwise subsampling led to the expectation that sequencing depth would affect the degree of clonotype sharing among donors.

From cysteine to phenylalanine, the CDR3 is 15 amino acids long. Solely the CDR3 DNA is kept, with 45 bases framed from the first base. Reading the germline V gene gives CDR1 SGHAT and CDR2 FQNNGV. Germline trimming: 4 bases from V, 6 bases from J; junction bases outside gene matches: 11. Using the deep immunoSEQ assay, multiplex PCR amplified TCR CDR3 regions from genomic DNA. Extracted genomic DNA from each cell subset was spread evenly across all wells of several immunoSEQ 96-well plates, with each plate serving as a replicate. For unsorted PBMC, each replicate PCR was loaded with approximately 320 ng genomic DNA, equivalent to about 33,000 T cell genomes. Genomic DNA from unsorted PBMC was sequenced over ten immunoSEQ deep assay plates. The purified libraries were quantified using a Qubit 3.0 fluorometer, sized with a Bioanalyzer 2100, and then quantified again using the KAPA Library Quantification kit. Every immunoSEQ 96-well plate was sequenced on a separate single-read 150-cycle Illumina NextSeq 550 flow cell. As for the authors' bioinformatics: Because only junctional sequences without quality scores were contained in the immunoSEQ output, filtering matching that applied to full-length reads could not be performed. To assign V/J genes and CDR3, sequences were annotated using PyIR, a Python wrapper for IgBLAST v1.9, with IMGT germline references. Any read was removed if the V/J assignment was weak (E-value above 1e-6), the CDR3 was missing, or the read contained stop codons, out-of-frame junctions, or ambiguous translated residues. A V3J clonotype was defined by an identical inferred V gene, J gene, and CDR3 amino acid sequence. To compute the percentage overlap between repertoires, the number of shared unique clonotypes was divided by the size of the smaller repertoire. RTK rarefaction, the Chao1 estimator, and Recon v2.1 estimates of unobserved clonotypes were used to assess repertoire richness. This immuneACCESS table, as held by TCRdb, lists in-frame sequences with V and J called but not all clones. Of the missing ones, under half trace to an unresolved V gene in checked studies; the others have no known cause. V and J calls and clone size follow that table, whereas D and trimming were derived from the DNA. Here the sample has roughly 490,000 clones; 75% to 85% occur a single time. 10% to 15% of the sample lies in the top ten.

The donors were healthy, HIV-negative adults with no recently reported acute infections or vaccinations. Only Caucasian adults living in Nashville, Tennessee, USA were represented among the donors. In the unsorted samples, roughly 90 million PBMCs were counted, and genomic DNA was extracted using the QIAamp DNA Blood Mini kit. Blood was obtained by leukapheresis, after which PBMCs were separated by Ficoll-Histopaque density gradient centrifugation and cryopreserved in liquid nitrogen vapor phase. As for this clone: This clone's antigen is unknown. There are no base qualities to consult, and no much larger clone falls within one base.

The sequencing sample was made of PBMCs. This chain is built from TRBV11-2 and TRBJ2-7; 8 junctional bases match TRBD1. The receptor's source is a woman in her 40s in good health. Some clones in this sample may be carry-over from other donors' samples. The DNA sequence reads TGTGCCAGCAGCTCTCCCAGGACAGGGAATATCGAGCAGTACTTC. This is translated as CASSSPRTGNIEQYF.